This T cell receptor (beta chain) was recovered during a study of cytomegalovirus exposure and HLA in healthy donors. Study conclusions and caveats: Association with HLA alleles at 0.05 false discovery rate was found for around 17,000 TCR beta sequences in a later analysis. Looking again later, the authors saw that most CMV-associated TCR beta chains seemed HLA-restricted. Cytomegalovirus association was listed for around 170 TCR beta chains. Common viral pathogens seemed, in a later analysis, to connect with several of the most significant clusters.

Germline CDR1 MNHNS, CDR2 SASEGT. CDR3 length: 12 residues. Trimming took off 5 bases at V and 0 bases at J, with 4 bases between the two ends. 13 Jbeta primers and 60 Vbeta primers were used for the PCR. Some clones are missing from TCRdb's copy, which holds only in-frame ones; the method was immunoSEQ multiplex PCR. The data hold around 190,000 clones, with about 77% observed a single time. A word on this clone: Its specificity is not known.

The TCR was taken from a man under 40 in good health and CMV-seropositive. The rearrangement links TRBV6-1 to TRBJ1-1; D gene uncertain. The sample was PBMCs. CDR3 residues: CASSFVNTEAFF. CDR3 DNA sequence: TGTGCCAGCAGTTTCGTGAACACTGAAGCTTTCTTT.